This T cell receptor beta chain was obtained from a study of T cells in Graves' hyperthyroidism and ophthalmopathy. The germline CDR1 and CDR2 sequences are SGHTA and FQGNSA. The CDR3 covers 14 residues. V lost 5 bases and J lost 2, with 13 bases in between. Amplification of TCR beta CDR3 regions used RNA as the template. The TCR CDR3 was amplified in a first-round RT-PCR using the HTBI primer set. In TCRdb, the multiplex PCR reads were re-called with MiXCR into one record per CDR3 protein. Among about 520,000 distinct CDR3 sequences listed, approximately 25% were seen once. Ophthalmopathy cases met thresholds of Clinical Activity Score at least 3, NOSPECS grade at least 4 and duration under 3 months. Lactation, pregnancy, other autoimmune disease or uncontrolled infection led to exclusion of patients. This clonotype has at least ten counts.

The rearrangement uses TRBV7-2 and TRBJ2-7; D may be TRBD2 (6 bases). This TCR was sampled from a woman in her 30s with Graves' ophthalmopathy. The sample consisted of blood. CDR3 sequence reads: CASSKGGAAYEQYF. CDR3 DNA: TGTGCCAGCAGCAAAGGAGGGGCAGCCTACGAGCAGTACTTC.